These 3 T cell receptor beta chains were all obtained from the same sample, sequenced in a study of shared clonotypes between healthy human individuals. TCRdb keeps only in-frame clones here, not all; method: immunoSEQ multiplex PCR. The data hold about 2 million clones, with 85% to 95% observed a single time. Sequenced: naive CD4+ T cells sorted from blood. Subset reported: CD45RA+ positively selected. These receptors were obtained from a man younger than 35 in good health.

The rearrangement links TRBV7-9 to TRBJ1-6; D not certain. CDR3 size: 18 residues. Germline CDR1 is SEHNR and CDR2 is FQNEAQ (reference sequence). Trimming took off 4 bases at V and 0 bases at J, with 16 bases between the two ends. The DNA for the CDR3 is TGTGCCAGCAGCTCCACGGCGGCTACCCTCTCCTATAATTCACCCCTCCACTTT. It specifies CASSSTAATLSYNSPLHF.

On this clone: The junction differs from germline at one of its ends, possibly a read error. The rearrangement links TRBV6-4 to TRBJ1-2; 7 bases fit TRBD1. The germline V gene encodes CDR1 MRHNA and CDR2 SNTAGT. This CDR3 has 12 residues. CDR3 nucleotides: TGTGCCAGCAGTGACTTAGGGACAGAAGAGGCCTTC. Amino acids: CASSDLGTEEAF.

The chain carries TRBV4-2 and TRBJ2-7; 9 bases match TRBD2. Germline CDR1 and CDR2: LGHNA and YNFKEQ. V lost 5 bases to trimming and J lost 4 bases; unmatched junction nucleotides: 9. CDR3 length equals 15 residues. CDR3 coding DNA: TGTGCCAGCAGCTCCAGCGGGGGGACGAGTTACGAGCAGTACTTC. The encoded protein is CASSSSGGTSYEQYF.